This T cell receptor (beta chain) was captured by sequencing in a study of T cells in Graves' hyperthyroidism and ophthalmopathy (dated by TCRdb to between 2017 and 2020). As for the study more broadly: Peripheral blood was sampled at the time of initial diagnosis, prior to any treatment. TCR V-J signatures able to tell the groups apart were searched for in a discovery cohort of approximately 95 patients, of whom around 42 had Graves' ophthalmopathy and around 58 had stable Graves' hyperthyroidism. Prospective prediction of ophthalmopathy was tested in an independent validation cohort of 18 to 20 hyperthyroidism patients and 15 to 17 patients who later progressed to ophthalmopathy. The approximately 100 discovery patients were divided at random into training and test sets in a 7:3 ratio. Thyroid tissue and blood T-cell repertoires from about six Graves' hyperthyroidism patients were also compared in the study. Once sampling was done, hyperthyroidism patients were given methimazole at a starting dose of 30 mg daily, whereas ophthalmopathy patients were given high-dose intravenous methylprednisolone. The paper reports TCR Vbeta CDR3 sequencing of approximately 140 peripheral blood samples: some 41 ophthalmopathy, approximately 74 hyperthyroidism and roughly 17 progressor patients.

Ophthalmopathy patients had moderately to severely active disease, with a Clinical Activity Score of 3 or more, a NOSPECS grade of 4 or more, and a disease duration of less than 3 months. Any patient with an uncontrolled infection, another autoimmune disease, pregnancy or lactation was excluded. Diagnoses relied on clinical symptoms, serum thyroxine and TRAb, thyroid ultrasound and orbital computed tomography. PBMCs were isolated from about 10 ml of fresh peripheral blood by Ficoll-Paque density gradient centrifugation. Total RNA was extracted using Trizol reagent, and RNA quality was assessed on an Agilent 2100 Bioanalyzer. The TCR beta CDR3 regions were amplified from RNA transcripts. For the first round of RT-PCR on the TCR CDR3, the HTBI primer set was used together with the Qiagen OneStep RT-PCR kit. The libraries were constructed in a second round of multiplex PCR and then size-selected and purified. The libraries were sequenced on an Illumina HiSeq2000 using paired-end 100 bp reads. In the source study's methods: SOAPnuke was used to process the raw data, with reads discarded if the reads contained adapters or uncalled bases, had a mean Phred below 15, or lacked an exact constant-primer or identifier match. COPE v1.2.5 was used to merge high-quality paired reads, and clonotypes were defined as unique nucleotide sequences. MiTCR v1.1 was used to align the clonotypes against IMGT TRBV, TRBD and TRBJ reference segments. The analysis included only V-J combinations with a frequency above 0.0001, which together covered more than 98% of the repertoires. The TCS score was defined as the ratio of F50 (clonal expansion) to E x V (chaos), calculated using BLOSUM62-based TCRdist between CDR3 peptides within each V-J. Welch's t-statistics and random forest reduced just over 500 V-J features to about 12, which were used in a naive Bayes classifier (R e1071). Using fastp at Q25 and MiXCR, TCRdb reprocessed the public reads and kept productive beta chains. Entries that share a CDR3 protein sequence are merged under the most common genes and DNA. TCRdb's processing, not the authors', yielded these V and J calls. This sample comprises roughly 400,000 distinct CDR3 sequences, 11% to 15% of them detected only once. 25% to 30% of the sample rests with the top ten.

The research as a whole found: A 13 V-J signature model separated ophthalmopathy from stable hyperthyroidism, with around 91% sensitivity and 81.08% specificity in cross-validation and 80%/75% in testing. No statistical method was used to set the sample size in advance, and investigators knew the group allocation. Blood samples also contained most of the expanded thyroid clonotypes (frequency above 0.001), which suggests that blood repertoires may reflect thyroid immune responses. During validation, the model predicted progression to ophthalmopathy a median of about 5.9 months ahead of onset, with almost 71% sensitivity and around 73% specificity.

This clonotype was observed at least ten times. Its antigen target is currently unknown. No per-base quality is available; no much larger clone lies one base away. The CDR3 covers 14 residues, taking in both the cysteine and the phenylalanine. Left in the record is the CDR3 DNA by itself, 42 bases read in frame from the first base. The germline V gene gives CDR1 as SNHLY and CDR2 as FYNNEI. Germline trimming: 7 bases from V, 5 bases from J; junction bases outside gene matches: 10. The clonotype was recovered from a man aged 50-59 years with Graves' ophthalmopathy. Sample: blood. The chain couples TRBV2 to TRBJ2-7, with 8 middle bases fitting TRBD2. In nucleotides, the sequence is TGTGCCAGCACGCGAGGTAGCGGGGCCAACGAGCAGTACTTC. Its product reads: CASTRGSGANEQYF.